The clone carrying this TCR beta chain has only one observation. Antigen unknown. The data stem from a study of regulatory and conventional T cells in RAG deficiency. Germline lookup yields CDR1 MNHNS and CDR2 SASEGT. The CDR3 has 12 amino acids. Trimming took 5 bases from V and 2 from J; bases not matched to a gene: 0. Sequencing used immunoSEQ multiplex PCR; TCRdb keeps in-frame clones, though not all of them. The sample includes around 12,000 clones, 85% to 95% of them seen just once. Study-level findings and limits: Shorter CDR3s in all patient subsets; >75% Treg-Tconv overlap in Omenn.

Blood CD4+ CD25-low CD127-high conventional T cells supplied the genomic DNA template. The sample was also reused in another study, on regulatory T cells. From that study: The primer mix had 52 TRBV and 13 TRBJ primers.

Sequencing was done on a sample of CD4+ effector T cells sorted from blood. This TCR derives from a human donor in good health. V usage is TRBV6-1 and J usage is TRBJ2-7, with 7 positions matching TRBD2. DNA of the CDR3: TGTGCCAGCAGTAGCGGGGCCTACGAGCAGTACTTC. Translating it yields CASSSGAYEQYF.